The entry that follows covers one TCR beta chain sequence. The table came from immunoSEQ multiplex PCR; TCRdb's copy has only in-frame clones and leaves some out. The profile shows over 120,000 clones, over 70% of them singletons. This entry comes from a study of blood T cell repertoires in COVID-19. The CDR3 is 17 residues long. V shed 3 bases and J 1 base; nucleotides not matched to a gene: 9. Germline CDR1 reads SEHNR; CDR2 reads FQNEAQ (reference sequence). The sequenced material came from peripheral blood. The chain employs TRBV7-9 and TRBJ1-1; 9 bases line up with TRBD1. The sequence was obtained from a man aged 70-80 years who had recovered from COVID-19. The CDR3 spells CASSLVKPGQGNTEAFF. The CDR3 nucleotides are TGTGCCAGCAGCTTGGTGAAGCCGGGACAGGGGAACACTGAAGCTTTCTTT.